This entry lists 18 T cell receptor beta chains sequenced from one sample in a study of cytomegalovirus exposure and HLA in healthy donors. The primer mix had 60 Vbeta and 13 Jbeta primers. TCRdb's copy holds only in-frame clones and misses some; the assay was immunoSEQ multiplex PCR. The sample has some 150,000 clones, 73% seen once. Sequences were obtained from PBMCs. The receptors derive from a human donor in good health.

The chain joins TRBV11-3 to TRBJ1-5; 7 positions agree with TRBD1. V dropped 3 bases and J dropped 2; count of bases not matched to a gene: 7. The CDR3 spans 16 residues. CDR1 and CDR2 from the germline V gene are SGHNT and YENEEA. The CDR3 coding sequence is TGTGCCAGCAGCTTCCACAGGGGAAAAGGCAATCAGCCCCAGCATTTT. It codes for CASSFHRGKGNQPQHF.

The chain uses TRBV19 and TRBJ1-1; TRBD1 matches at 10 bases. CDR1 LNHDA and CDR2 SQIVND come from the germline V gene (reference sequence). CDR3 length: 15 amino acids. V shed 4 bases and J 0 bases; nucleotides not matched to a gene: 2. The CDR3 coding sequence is TGTGCCAGTAGTAAGACAGGGGGCATGAACACTGAAGCTTTCTTT. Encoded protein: CASSKTGGMNTEAFF.

CDR3 amino acids: CASSYARDYEQYF. The CDR3 DNA reads TGTGCCAGCAGTTACGCCAGGGACTACGAGCAGTACTTC. The chain joins TRBV6-6 to TRBJ2-7; D perhaps matches TRBD1 (5 bases). Trimming shortened V by 2 bases and J by 3 bases, and 8 bases separated the two germline ends. The V gene's germline CDR1 is MNHNY and CDR2 SVGAGI (reference sequence). The CDR3 length is 13 residues.

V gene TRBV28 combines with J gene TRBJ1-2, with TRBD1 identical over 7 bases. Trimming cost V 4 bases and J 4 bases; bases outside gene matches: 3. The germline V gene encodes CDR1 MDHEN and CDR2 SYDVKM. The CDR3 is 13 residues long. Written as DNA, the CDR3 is TGTGCCAGCAGTTGGGGACAGCTCTATGGCTACACCTTC. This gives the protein CASSWGQLYGYTF.

CDR3 sequence reads: CASSQAAGGAYEQYF. The CDR3 DNA reads as TGTGCCAGCAGCCAAGCGGCGGGGGGTGCCTACGAGCAGTACTTC. This chain links TRBV4-2 with TRBJ2-5; 8 bases are shared with TRBD2. The last part of the DNA fits TRBJ2-7 better; the J call may be wrong. Germline assignment: CDR1 LGHNA and CDR2 YNFKEQ. The CDR3 spans 15 residues.

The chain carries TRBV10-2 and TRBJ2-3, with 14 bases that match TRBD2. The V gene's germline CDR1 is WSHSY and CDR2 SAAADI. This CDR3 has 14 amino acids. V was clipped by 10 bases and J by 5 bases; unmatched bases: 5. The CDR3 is CATKGTSGRDTQYF. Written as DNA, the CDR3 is TGCGCCACCAAAGGGACTAGCGGGAGAGATACGCAGTATTTT.

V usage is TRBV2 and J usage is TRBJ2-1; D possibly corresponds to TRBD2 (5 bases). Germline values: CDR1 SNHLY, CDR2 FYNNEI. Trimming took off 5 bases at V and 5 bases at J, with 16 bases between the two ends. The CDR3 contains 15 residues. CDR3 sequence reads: CASSPTLGLHNEQFF. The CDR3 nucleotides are TGTGCCAGCAGTCCAACTCTAGGACTCCACAATGAGCAGTTCTTC.

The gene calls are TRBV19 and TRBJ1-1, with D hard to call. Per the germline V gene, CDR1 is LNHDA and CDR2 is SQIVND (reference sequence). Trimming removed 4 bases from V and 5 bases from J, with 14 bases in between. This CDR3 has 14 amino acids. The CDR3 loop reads CASSTPGGLTEAFF. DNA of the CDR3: TGTGCCAGTAGTACCCCGGGAGGGCTTACTGAAGCTTTCTTT.

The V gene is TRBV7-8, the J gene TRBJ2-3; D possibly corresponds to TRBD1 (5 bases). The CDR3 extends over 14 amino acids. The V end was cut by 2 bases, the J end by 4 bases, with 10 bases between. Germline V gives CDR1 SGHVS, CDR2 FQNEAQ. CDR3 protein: CASSLFRGADTQYF. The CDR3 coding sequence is TGTGCCAGCAGCTTATTTAGGGGTGCAGATACGCAGTATTTT.

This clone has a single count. This chain's CDR3 is CASSQVDREANVLTF. The DNA for the CDR3 is TGCGCCAGCAGCCAAGTGGACAGGGAGGCCAACGTCCTGACTTTC. The gene calls are TRBV4-1 and TRBJ2-6, with 8 nucleotides matching TRBD1. Per the germline V gene, CDR1 is MGHRA and CDR2 is YSYEKL. The CDR3 covers 15 residues. V lost 1 base to trimming and J lost 6 bases; unmatched junction nucleotides: 2.

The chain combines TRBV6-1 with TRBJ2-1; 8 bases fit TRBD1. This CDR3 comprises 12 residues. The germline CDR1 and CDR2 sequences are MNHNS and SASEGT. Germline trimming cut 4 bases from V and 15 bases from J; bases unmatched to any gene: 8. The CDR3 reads CASSVRTGYTFF. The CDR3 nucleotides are TGTGCCAGCAGTGTTCGGACAGGGTACACGTTCTTC.

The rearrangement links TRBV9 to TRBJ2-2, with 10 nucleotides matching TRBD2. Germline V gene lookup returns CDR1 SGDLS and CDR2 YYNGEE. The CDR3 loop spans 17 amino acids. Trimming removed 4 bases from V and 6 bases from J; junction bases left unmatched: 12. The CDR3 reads CASSPGAGGPSAGELFF. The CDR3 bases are TGTGCCAGCAGCCCCGGAGCGGGAGGGCCTTCGGCCGGGGAGCTGTTTTTT. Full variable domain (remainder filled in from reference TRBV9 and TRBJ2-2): DSGVTQTPKHLITATGQRVTLRCSPRSGDLSVYWYQQSLDQGLQFLIQYYNGEERAKGNILERFSAQQFPDLHSELNLSSLELGDSALYFCASSPGAGGPSAGELFFGEGSRLTVL.

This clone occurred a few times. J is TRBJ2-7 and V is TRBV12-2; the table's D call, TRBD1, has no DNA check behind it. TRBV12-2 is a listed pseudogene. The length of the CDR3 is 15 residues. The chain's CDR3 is CASRSSGTGSYEQYF. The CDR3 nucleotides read TGTGCAAGTCGCTCATCCGGGACAGGATCCTACGAGCAGTACTTC.

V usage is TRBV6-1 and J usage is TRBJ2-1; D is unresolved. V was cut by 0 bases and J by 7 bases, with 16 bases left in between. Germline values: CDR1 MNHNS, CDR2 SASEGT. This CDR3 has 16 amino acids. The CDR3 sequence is CASSEAQYRPWNEQFF. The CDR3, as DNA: TGTGCCAGCAGTGAAGCGCAGTATCGTCCTTGGAATGAGCAGTTCTTC.

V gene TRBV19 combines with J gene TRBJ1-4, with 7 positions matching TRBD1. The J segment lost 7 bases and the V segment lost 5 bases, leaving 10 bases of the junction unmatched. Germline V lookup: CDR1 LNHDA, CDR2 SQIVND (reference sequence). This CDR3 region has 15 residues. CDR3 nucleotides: TGTGCCAGTAGTGGACCGGGAAGGGGGCGTGAAAAACTGTTTTTT. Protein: CASSGPGRGREKLFF. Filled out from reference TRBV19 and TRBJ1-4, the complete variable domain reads DGGITQSPKYLFRKEGQNVTLSCEQNLNHDAMYWYRQDPGQGLRLIYYSQIVNDFQKGDIAEGYSVSREKKESFPLTVTSAQKNPTAFYLCASSGPGRGREKLFFGSGTQLSVL.

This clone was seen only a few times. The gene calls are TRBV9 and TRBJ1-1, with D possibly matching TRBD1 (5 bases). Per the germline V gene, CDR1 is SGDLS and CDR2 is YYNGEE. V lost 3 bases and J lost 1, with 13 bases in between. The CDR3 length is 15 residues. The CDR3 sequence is CASSASGLGNTEAFF. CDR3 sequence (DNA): TGTGCCAGCAGCGCCTCGGGACTCGGGAACACTGAAGCTTTCTTT.

CDR3 loop: CASRLWDRDSEQYF. The CDR3 bases are TGTGCCAGCCGCCTGTGGGACAGGGACAGCGAGCAGTACTTC. The chain employs TRBV2 and TRBJ2-5, with 9 bases lining up with TRBD1. The J call may be incorrect, as the DNA end agrees better with TRBJ2-7. The V gene's germline CDR1 is SNHLY and CDR2 FYNNEI. The CDR3 spans 14 residues.

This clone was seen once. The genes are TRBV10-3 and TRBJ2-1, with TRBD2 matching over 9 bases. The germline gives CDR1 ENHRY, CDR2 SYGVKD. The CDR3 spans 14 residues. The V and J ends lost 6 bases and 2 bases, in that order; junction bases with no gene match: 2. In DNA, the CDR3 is TGTGCCATCAGGGCTAGCGGGACCTACAATGAGCAGTTCTTC. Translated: CAIRASGTYNEQFF.